Listed here are 27 T cell receptor beta chains from one sample, sequenced in a study of T cell responses to AZD1222 COVID-19 vaccine (dated by TCRdb to about 2021). This sample's time point label indicates: baseline before first vaccination. Libraries came from the immunoSEQ multiplex PCR assay. Entries here come from immuneACCESS through TCRdb and include only in-frame sequences with V and J called. Some clones fail to appear in such tables; in the studies checked, an unresolved V gene covers under half of the shortfall, and the cause of the remainder is unknown. This sample has under 150,000 clones in its table, and about 86% of those were observed once. The ten largest make up about a tenth of the sample. Specimen: peripheral blood, collected on day 0 of AZD1222 vaccination. All receptors derive from an adult in good health.

The chain carries TRBV7-9 and TRBJ2-7; 7 bases match TRBD2. From germline, CDR1 is SEHNR and CDR2 FQNEAQ (reference sequence). The V gene end was trimmed by 3 bases and the J gene end by 2 bases; junction bases not matched to a gene: 7. The CDR3 has 15 amino acids. CDR3 region: CASSFAGAQTYEQYF. The CDR3 nucleotides are TGTGCCAGCAGCTTTGCGGGAGCCCAAACCTACGAGCAGTACTTC.

The chain is built from TRBV6-5 and TRBJ1-1, with 9 bases that match TRBD1. Germline V lookup: CDR1 MNHEY, CDR2 SVGAGI. J lost 4 bases, V lost 5 bases, and 8 bases had no gene match. CDR3 size: 15 residues. CDR3 protein: CASSQPGQGFTEAFF. CDR3 DNA: TGTGCCAGCAGTCAACCGGGACAGGGTTTCACTGAAGCTTTCTTT.

This chain uses TRBV7-2 with TRBJ2-1; no definite D call. Germline assignment: CDR1 SGHTA and CDR2 FQGNSA. This CDR3 contains 13 residues. Trimming removed 3 bases at V and 9 bases at J, with 12 bases between. The CDR3 DNA is TGTGCCAGCAGCTTGACGGAGTTGGGTGAGCAGTTCTTC. This translates into CASSLTELGEQFF.

V is TRBV5-8 and J is TRBJ2-7; D is unresolved. The V end lost 4 bases, the J end lost 2 bases, and 7 bases lay between the germline ends. CDR1 and CDR2 (germline): SGHTS, YDEGEE. This CDR3 is 12 amino acids long. CDR3 region: CASSRVPYEQYF. CDR3 sequence (DNA): TGTGCCAGCAGCAGAGTCCCCTACGAGCAGTACTTC.

The rearrangement uses TRBV18 and TRBJ1-5; no firm D call. The germline gives CDR1 KGHSH, CDR2 LQKENI. The CDR3 has 14 amino acids. V gave up 2 bases and J gave up 0 bases, with 5 bases separating them. Here the CDR3 reads CASSPTYSNQPQHF. CDR3 coding DNA: TGTGCCAGCTCACCAACTTATAGCAATCAGCCCCAGCATTTT. The full variable domain, in which reference TRBV18 and TRBJ1-5 provide the parts outside the CDR3, is NAGVMQNPRHLVRRRGQEARLRCSPMKGHSHVYWYRQLPEEGLKFMVYLQKENIIDESGMPKERFSAEFPKEGPSILRIQQVVRGDSAAYFCASSPTYSNQPQHFGDGTRLSIL.

The chain is built from TRBV7-9 and TRBJ2-7; D is perhaps TRBD2 (5 bases). Trimming took 3 bases from V and 2 from J, leaving 8 bases between them. CDR1 is SEHNR and CDR2 is FQNEAQ in the germline V gene (reference sequence). This CDR3 has 13 residues. This CDR3 reads CASSFAGTYEQYF. CDR3 in DNA: TGTGCCAGCAGCTTCGCGGGTACCTACGAGCAGTACTTC.

This chain's CDR3 is CASSRLAGGLTGELFF. In DNA form, the CDR3 reads TGTGCCAGCAGCCGCCTAGCGGGGGGGTTGACCGGGGAGCTGTTTTTT. The V gene is TRBV7-3, the J gene TRBJ2-2; TRBD2 matches 12 bases. CDR1 is SGHTA, CDR2 FQGTGA, per germline. Losses at the gene ends were 5 bases for V and 5 bases for J; bases not matched to a gene: 6. The CDR3 is 16 amino acids.

The V call is TRBV7-6, the J call TRBJ2-5; the D gene is possibly TRBD2 (6 bases). CDR3 length: 13 amino acids. Trimming removed 3 bases at V and 2 bases at J, with 7 bases between. The germline V gene has CDR1 SGHVS and CDR2 FNYEAQ. The chain's CDR3 is CASSLGLQETQYF. In nucleotides, the CDR3 is TGTGCCAGCAGCTTGGGACTGCAAGAGACCCAGTACTTC.

This rearrangement joins TRBV7-3 to TRBJ2-2; 8 bases agree with TRBD2. This CDR3 region has 16 residues. The V gene end was trimmed by 4 bases and the J gene end by 4 bases; junction bases not matched to a gene: 8. Germline loops: CDR1 SGHTA, CDR2 FQGTGA. The CDR3 sequence is CASSSAGGLGTGELFF. CDR3 nucleotide sequence: TGTGCCAGCAGCTCCGCGGGGGGTTTGGGCACCGGGGAGCTGTTTTTT.

CDR3 DNA: TGCGCCAGCAGCCGCTTAGGGACTAGTATCCCCAATGAGCAGTTCTTC. This gives the protein CASSRLGTSIPNEQFF. The rearrangement links TRBV5-1 to TRBJ2-1; 8 bases align to TRBD2. CDR1 and CDR2 from the germline V gene are SGHRS and YFSETQ. J gave up 6 bases and V 4 bases, and 12 bases lay outside the gene matches. This CDR3 is built from 16 residues.

The J gene is TRBJ2-1, the V gene TRBV7-2; 8 bases fit TRBD2. This CDR3 is built from 19 residues. The germline gives CDR1 SGHTA, CDR2 FQGNSA. With V trimmed by 2 bases and J by 0 bases, 12 bases remained unmatched. CDR3 DNA sequence: TGTGCCAGCAGCTTACGTATACTTCTCAGCGGGAGCTCCTACAATGAGCAGTTCTTC. Protein sequence: CASSLRILLSGSSYNEQFF.

The chain recombines TRBV5-4 with TRBJ2-7; 14 nucleotides match TRBD2. Looked up from germline, CDR1 is SGHNT and CDR2 is YYREEE (reference sequence). The CDR3 loop spans 16 amino acids. The V gene end was trimmed by 2 bases and the J gene end by 12 bases; junction bases not matched to a gene: 13. The CDR3 loop reads CASSLDPGTSGSRLYF. The DNA of the CDR3 is TGTGCCAGCAGCTTAGACCCCGGGACTAGCGGGAGCCGGCTGTACTTC.

In nucleotides, the CDR3 is TGTGCCAGCAGCTTCGGACGGGCGAACACTGAAGCTTTCTTT. Translated, it gives CASSFGRANTEAFF. The rearrangement uses TRBV7-2 and TRBJ1-1; D is unclear. Trimming took off 3 bases at V and 1 base at J, with 9 bases between the two ends. The length of the CDR3 is 14 residues. From germline, CDR1 is SGHTA and CDR2 FQGNSA.

The CDR3 loop reads CASSEQGRVGYGYTF. The CDR3 coding sequence is TGTGCCAGCAGCGAACAGGGAAGGGTAGGTTATGGCTACACCTTC. This chain joins TRBV9 and TRBJ1-2, with D possibly being TRBD1 (6 bases). V dropped 3 bases and J dropped 5 bases, with 17 bases sitting between them. Germline values: CDR1 SGDLS, CDR2 YYNGEE. The CDR3 covers 15 residues.

The chain uses TRBV6-5 and TRBJ1-3, with D possibly being TRBD1 (5 bases). The CDR3 covers 14 residues. The V end was cut by 4 bases, the J end by 3 bases, with 10 bases between. Germline-derived CDR1 and CDR2 are MNHEY and SVGAGI. In DNA, the CDR3 is TGTGCCAGCAGTTGGGGGGGTGGTGGAAACACCATATATTTT. This gives the protein CASSWGGGGNTIYF.

The V gene is TRBV7-2, the J gene TRBJ2-1; D not resolved. Per the germline V gene, CDR1 is SGHTA and CDR2 is FQGNSA. This CDR3 is 14 amino acids long. V lost 5 bases to trimming and J lost 9 bases, with 17 bases between them. CDR3 nucleotides: TGTGCCAGCAGCACCACAACCCTAGATGTTGAGCAGTTCTTC. The encoded protein is CASSTTTLDVEQFF. Combining the CDR3 with reference TRBV7-2 and TRBJ2-1 gives the whole variable domain GAGVSQSPSNKVTEKGKDVELRCDPISGHTALYWYRQSLGQGLEFLIYFQGNSAPDKSGLPSDRFSAERTGGSVSTLTIQRTQQEDSAVYLCASSTTTLDVEQFFGPGTRLTVL.

The chain joins TRBV6-4 to TRBJ2-3; D is unclear. The CDR3 is 14 amino acids. CDR1 and CDR2 from the germline V gene are MRHNA and SNTAGT. The germline V and J ends were trimmed by 4 bases and 4 bases, with 12 bases remaining between them. The CDR3 sequence: CASSARLEADTQYF. The CDR3 coding sequence is TGTGCCAGCAGTGCCCGCCTAGAAGCAGATACGCAGTATTTT.

The chain links TRBV6-2 or TRBV6-3 to TRBJ1-2, with TRBD1 matching over 12 bases. Trimming cost V 5 bases and J 4 bases; bases outside gene matches: 8. The CDR3 consists of 16 residues. CDR1 is MNHEY, CDR2 SVGEGT, per germline. The CDR3, as DNA: TGTGCCAGCAGTGCTAAGGGGACAGGGGGCGCCTATGGCTACACCTTC. Its translation: CASSAKGTGGAYGYTF.

The rearrangement links TRBV6-5 to TRBJ2-5, with 7 bases fitting TRBD1. Germline loops: CDR1 MNHEY, CDR2 SVGAGI. V trimming: 4 bases; J trimming: 0 bases; junction bases outside the gene matches: 2. The CDR3 has 14 amino acids. CDR3 nucleotides: TGTGCCAGCAGTTTGGGACAGAACCAAGAGACCCAGTACTTC. Its translation: CASSLGQNQETQYF.

This clone has more than one count but fewer than ten. The chain links TRBV19 to TRBJ2-7; no firm D call. CDR1 and CDR2 from the germline V gene are LNHDA and SQIVND (reference sequence). Trimming shortened V by 3 bases and J by 4 bases, and 10 bases separated the two germline ends. This CDR3 spans 13 amino acids. Here the CDR3 reads CASSIARGYEQYF. The CDR3 nucleotides read TGTGCCAGTAGTATTGCCCGAGGTTACGAGCAGTACTTC.

The J gene is TRBJ1-1, the V gene TRBV6-2 or TRBV6-3; 8 positions match TRBD1. Germline V gene sequence: CDR1 MNHEY, CDR2 SVGEGT. The CDR3 consists of 16 residues. The V gene end was trimmed by 6 bases and the J gene end by 1 base; junction bases not matched to a gene: 10. The DNA for the CDR3 is TGTGCCAGCAGCCTGACAGGGGTCAATAGGAACACTGAAGCTTTCTTT. Encoded protein: CASSLTGVNRNTEAFF.

Written as DNA, the CDR3 is TGTGCCACCAGCAGAGAGGTTCGTGTCGGTAGCAATCAGCCCCAGCATTTT. It encodes CATSREVRVGSNQPQHF. The V call is TRBV15, the J call TRBJ1-5; D is ambiguous. V was cut by 0 bases and J by 0 bases, with 12 bases left in between. Germline V lookup: CDR1 LNHNV, CDR2 YYDKDF (reference sequence). This CDR3 is 17 amino acids long.

The rearrangement joins TRBV7-3 to TRBJ2-3; D not certain. CDR1 and CDR2 (germline): SGHTA, FQGTGA. The CDR3 contains 11 residues. Deletions cut 8 bases from V and 6 bases from J, with 9 bases between. In DNA form, the CDR3 reads TGTGCCAGCTCGGTGGGGGATACGCAGTATTTT. Translated: CASSVGDTQYF.

The chain recombines TRBV4-2 with TRBJ2-3; TRBD2 is a possible D gene (6 bases). V was pared by 5 bases and J by 2 bases, with 14 bases between. The CDR3 has 15 amino acids. The germline V gene encodes CDR1 LGHNA and CDR2 YNFKEQ. The CDR3 protein is CASSNWDSHTDTQYF. DNA of the CDR3: TGTGCCAGCAGCAATTGGGACTCCCACACAGATACGCAGTATTTT.

The chain joins TRBV28 to TRBJ1-4; 8 bases map to TRBD1. The V gene end was trimmed by 3 bases and the J gene end by 8 bases; junction bases not matched to a gene: 5. Germline V gene data show CDR1 as MDHEN and CDR2 as SYDVKM. This CDR3 has 14 residues. The DNA for the CDR3 is TGTGCCAGCAGTTTCAGGGGGCTTTTGGAAAAACTGTTTTTT. Encoded protein: CASSFRGLLEKLFF.

This clone was counted between two and nine times. The rearrangement joins TRBV5-1 to TRBJ1-1; D unresolved. V shed 1 base and J shed 4 bases, with 11 bases lying between them. The CDR3 contains 14 residues. Per the germline V gene, CDR1 is SGHRS and CDR2 is YFSETQ. Written as DNA, the CDR3 is TGCGCCAGCAGCTTGCAAGGAACCGGCACTGAAGCTTTCTTT. As protein: CASSLQGTGTEAFF. Full variable domain (missing parts from reference TRBV5-1 and TRBJ1-1): KAGVTQTPRYLIKTRGQQVTLSCSPISGHRSVSWYQQTPGQGLQFLFEYFSETQRNKGNFPGRFSGRQFSNSRSEMNVSTLELGDSALYLCASSLQGTGTEAFFGQGTRLTVV.

The CDR3 bases are TGTGCCAGCAAAGAGACTAGCGGGACAGGCGGGGAGCTGTTTTTT. It is translated as CASKETSGTGGELFF. This sequence joins TRBV2 and TRBJ2-2, with 11 bases fitting TRBD2. This CDR3 is built from 15 residues. V dropped 7 bases and J dropped 7; count of bases not matched to a gene: 8. In germline, CDR1 is SNHLY, CDR2 FYNNEI.